One and the same sample provided the 24 T cell receptor beta chains below, sequenced in a study of T cell responses to AZD1222 COVID-19 vaccine. Produced via immunoSEQ multiplex PCR; TCRdb's table is partial and in-frame only. The sample records 120,000 or so clones, about 88% being singletons. The source was peripheral blood, collected 28 days after the second AZD1222 dose. These receptors came from an adult who received the AZD1222 COVID-19 vaccine.

This chain links TRBV27 with TRBJ1-2, with D maybe TRBD1 (5 bases). The CDR3 sequence is 13 residues long. CDR1 is MNHEY, CDR2 SMNVEV, per germline (reference sequence). Trimming cost V 4 bases and J 1 base, with 7 bases left between them. CDR3 nucleotides: TGTGCCAGCAGTTCTCAGGGTAACTATGGCTACACCTTC. As protein: CASSSQGNYGYTF.

This rearrangement joins TRBV14 to TRBJ2-1, with TRBD2 identical over 7 bases. The CDR3 sequence is 16 residues long. J gave up 2 bases and V 1 base, and 5 bases lay outside the gene matches. Germline values: CDR1 SGHDN, CDR2 FVKESK. The CDR3 sequence is CASSQVIGGTYNEQFF. DNA for the CDR3: TGTGCCAGCAGCCAAGTAATCGGGGGGACCTACAATGAGCAGTTCTTC.

The chain links TRBV4-1 to TRBJ2-7; D remains ambiguous. Germline CDR1 is MGHRA and CDR2 is YSYEKL. V shed 1 base and J shed 1 base, with 11 bases lying between them. There are 15 residues in the CDR3. In DNA, the CDR3 is TGCGCCAGCAGCCAAGGACTTCTAGTTTCCTACGAGCAGTACTTC. This translates into CASSQGLLVSYEQYF.

This rearrangement joins TRBV7-2 to TRBJ2-5; D ambiguous. The CDR3 is 12 amino acids. Germline-derived CDR1 and CDR2 are SGHTA and FQGNSA. V lost 1 base and J 5 bases, leaving 5 bases between the germline ends. CDR3 sequence: CASSLGVETQYF. In DNA form, the CDR3 reads TGTGCCAGCAGCTTAGGGGTGGAGACCCAGTACTTC.

V usage is TRBV5-6 and J usage is TRBJ2-7; 7 bases are shared with TRBD1. Germline values: CDR1 SGHDT, CDR2 YYEEEE. J was trimmed by 9 bases and V by 1 base; bases with no gene match: 7. The CDR3 is 13 residues long. The CDR3 sequence: CASSLSDRVGQYF. The CDR3 DNA reads TGTGCCAGCAGCTTGTCAGACAGGGTGGGGCAGTACTTC.

The gene calls are TRBV9 and TRBJ1-1, with D unclear. The V end lost 4 bases, the J end lost 1 base, and 11 bases lay between the germline ends. The CDR3 sequence is 14 residues long. CDR1 is SGDLS and CDR2 is YYNGEE in the germline V gene. In nucleotides, the CDR3 is TGTGCCAGCAGCCCCTCGACATGGAACACTGAAGCTTTCTTT. Translating gives CASSPSTWNTEAFF.

This clone was recorded a few times. CDR3 in DNA: TGTGCCAGTAGTCCCCAGACAGGGGGCCACACTGAAGCTTTCTTT. Its translation: CASSPQTGGHTEAFF. The chain employs TRBV19 and TRBJ1-1, with 10 bases identical to TRBD1. V was clipped by 5 bases and J by 3 bases; unmatched bases: 6. Germline CDR1 reads LNHDA; CDR2 reads SQIVND (reference sequence). The CDR3 covers 15 residues.

In nucleotides, the CDR3 is TGCGCCAGCAGCCAAGAACAGGGGGGGTTTGCACCCCTCCACTTT. This gives the protein CASSQEQGGFAPLHF. The chain has TRBV5-1 and TRBJ1-6, with 8 bases aligning to TRBD1. The CDR3 spans 15 residues. Germline assignment: CDR1 SGHRS and CDR2 YFSETQ. The trim removed 4 bases at V and 11 bases at J, leaving 11 bases unmatched.

V and J are TRBV3-1 (or the pseudogene TRBV3-2) and TRBJ2-7; perhaps D is TRBD1 or TRBD2 (6 bases each). The CDR3 is made up of 13 amino acids. Germline CDR1 is LGHDT and CDR2 is YNNKEL (reference sequence). Trimming removed 2 bases at V and 7 bases at J, with 12 bases between. Here the CDR3 reads CASSQTRGVEQYF. The CDR3 coding sequence is TGTGCCAGCAGCCAAACGAGGGGGGTGGAGCAGTACTTC.

The rearrangement joins TRBV19 to TRBJ2-5; D call uncertain. The CDR3 loop spans 10 amino acids. Germline CDR1 and CDR2: LNHDA and SQIVND (reference sequence). V was clipped by 7 bases and J by 4 bases, with 4 bases between them. The CDR3 region is CASMGETQYF. CDR3 nucleotides: TGTGCCAGTATGGGAGAGACCCAGTACTTC.

The count of this clone is one. V is TRBV7-9 and J is TRBJ2-7; D may be TRBD1 or TRBD2 (5 bases each). The CDR3 is made up of 14 amino acids. The V gene lost 1 base and the J gene lost 6 bases, with 13 bases spanning the gap. Germline V gene data show CDR1 as SEHNR and CDR2 as FQNEAQ (reference sequence). The CDR3 loop reads CASSLVGESGEQYF. The DNA of the CDR3 is TGTGCCAGCAGCTTAGTGGGGGAGTCCGGCGAGCAGTACTTC.

V gene TRBV9 combines with J gene TRBJ1-6; D is ambiguous. This CDR3 region has 13 residues. Trimming removed 0 bases from V and 7 bases from J, with 5 bases in between. Germline CDR1 and CDR2: SGDLS and YYNGEE. The CDR3 DNA follows: TGTGCCAGCAGCGTAGGAGGGAATTCACCCCTCCACTTT. The encoded protein is CASSVGGNSPLHF.

The CDR3 nucleotides are TGTGCCAGTAGTAGGGGATCGGGGTTAGGAGAGACCCAGTACTTC. It is translated as CASSRGSGLGETQYF. V is TRBV19 and J is TRBJ2-5; D perhaps matches TRBD2 (5 bases). CDR3 size: 15 residues. Trimming left V 4 bases short and J 4 bases short, with 16 bases between. CDR1 is LNHDA and CDR2 is SQIVND in the germline V gene (reference sequence).

Points on this clone: Other nucleotide sequences in the sample specify the same CDR3. The chain joins TRBV19 to TRBJ1-1, with D hard to call. The V end was cut by 4 bases, the J end by 0 bases, with 9 bases between. Germline V gene lookup returns CDR1 LNHDA and CDR2 SQIVND (reference sequence). The CDR3 consists of 14 residues. The chain's CDR3 is CASSRGQLNTEAFF. CDR3 nucleotides: TGTGCCAGTAGTAGAGGGCAGTTGAACACTGAAGCTTTCTTT.

The chain links TRBV28 to TRBJ1-2; 7 bases align to TRBD1. CDR3 length: 14 residues. The junction had 9 bases not matched to a gene; V was cut back by 7 bases and J by 4 bases. CDR1 is MDHEN and CDR2 is SYDVKM in the germline V gene. The chain's CDR3 is CASTPAGQAYGYTF. CDR3 nucleotide sequence: TGTGCCAGCACCCCGGCTGGACAGGCCTATGGCTACACCTTC.

V and J are TRBV5-1 and TRBJ2-1; TRBD2 matches at 11 bases. V was pared by 4 bases and J by 15 bases, with 12 bases of the junction left unmatched. The CDR3 covers 14 residues. Germline lookup yields CDR1 SGHRS and CDR2 YFSETQ. The CDR3 here is CASSPETSGGLRFF. CDR3 coding DNA: TGCGCCAGCAGCCCCGAAACTAGCGGGGGTTTGCGGTTCTTC. Full variable domain (rest looked up from reference TRBV5-1 and TRBJ2-1): KAGVTQTPRYLIKTRGQQVTLSCSPISGHRSVSWYQQTPGQGLQFLFEYFSETQRNKGNFPGRFSGRQFSNSRSEMNVSTLELGDSALYLCASSPETSGGLRFFGPGTRLTVL.

The J gene is TRBJ1-6, the V gene TRBV7-8; no reliable D call. Germline CDR1 is SGHVS and CDR2 is FQNEAQ. The length of the CDR3 is 14 residues. Trimming stripped 8 bases from V and 0 bases from J, with 8 bases between. As DNA, the CDR3 is TGTGCCAGCCGTTCGGGCTCCTATAATTCACCCCTCCACTTT. Translating it yields CASRSGSYNSPLHF. Full variable domain (rest looked up from reference TRBV7-8 and TRBJ1-6): GAGVSQSPRYKVAKRGQDVALRCDPISGHVSLFWYQQALGQGPEFLTYFQNEAQLDKSGLPSDRFFAERPEGSVSTLKIQRTQQEDSAVYLCASRSGSYNSPLHFGNGTRLTVT.

The genes are TRBV6-5 and TRBJ1-5; D perhaps matches TRBD1 (6 bases). There are 16 residues in the CDR3. V lost 4 bases and J 6 bases, leaving 19 bases between the germline ends. CDR1 is MNHEY and CDR2 is SVGAGI in the germline V gene. CDR3: CASSSLGDISGQPQHF. The CDR3 DNA sequence: TGTGCCAGCAGTTCCTTAGGGGACATTTCGGGTCAGCCCCAGCATTTT.

In its sample, this clone was seen once. The J gene is TRBJ2-7, the V gene TRBV9, with D possibly TRBD2 on 6 matching bases. CDR1 is SGDLS, CDR2 YYNGEE, per germline. The V and J ends lost 9 bases and 5 bases respectively, with 18 bases between them. The CDR3 is 13 amino acids. For the CDR3, the DNA is TGTGCCACAAAGGGAGGAGGGGCCCACGAGCAGTACTTC. It specifies CATKGGGAHEQYF.

In its sample, this clone ranks as medium-sized. This chain links TRBV19 with TRBJ1-2; 8 nucleotides agree with TRBD1. CDR3 length equals 15 residues. Per the germline V gene, CDR1 is LNHDA and CDR2 is SQIVND (reference sequence). V trimming: 7 bases; J trimming: 0 bases; junction bases outside the gene matches: 7. CDR3 DNA: TGTGCCAGTAACCGGGACAGGTATACTAACTATGGCTACACCTTC. Translated, it gives CASNRDRYTNYGYTF.

The genes are TRBV6-5 and TRBJ1-5, with D perhaps TRBD1 (6 bases). The CDR3 is 15 amino acids. CDR1 and CDR2 from the germline V gene are MNHEY and SVGAGI. Trimming pared 10 bases from V and 0 bases from J, leaving 16 bases between. CDR3 in DNA: TGTGCCAACTCGACAGGAGAGAATAGCAATCAGCCCCAGCATTTT. It yields the protein CANSTGENSNQPQHF.

This chain links TRBV11-3 with TRBJ1-1, with a possible D match to TRBD1 (6 bases). In germline, CDR1 is SGHNT, CDR2 YENEEA. V dropped 1 base and J dropped 11 bases, with 11 bases sitting between them. The CDR3 consists of 12 residues. The CDR3 spells CASSLGWTAAFF. DNA for the CDR3: TGTGCCAGCAGCTTAGGGTGGACAGCGGCTTTCTTT.

The rearrangement uses TRBV15 and TRBJ1-6; D unclear. The CDR3 covers 16 residues. V lost 0 bases, J lost 8 bases, and 14 bases lay in between. Per germline, CDR1 LNHNV and CDR2 YYDKDF (reference sequence). The CDR3 is CATSRDPAAIYSPLHF. The CDR3 region has the DNA TGTGCCACCAGCAGAGATCCCGCAGCAATCTATTCACCCCTCCACTTT.

The V and J genes are TRBV20-1 and TRBJ2-7; weak D call: TRBD2 (5 bases). CDR3 length: 11 amino acids. In germline, CDR1 is DFQATT, CDR2 SNEGSKA (reference sequence). Trimming removed 7 bases from V and 2 bases from J, with 9 bases in between. The CDR3 bases are TGCAGTGGACTACATACCTACGAGCAGTACTTC. Translating gives CSGLHTYEQYF.